This TCR beta chain stems from a study of blood T cell repertoires in COVID-19. Across the whole study: Sites in the United States, Italy and Spain provided acute and convalescent COVID-19 samples. Sources were T cells, B-cell-depleted T cells, or PBMCs; the material itself was cDNA or gDNA.

Using immunoSEQ multiplex PCR, the repertoire was profiled, and TCRdb retains in-frame clones only, with some absent. The table records over 200,000 clones, around nine tenths of them present only once. The origin of this receptor is a young woman who had recovered from COVID-19. The sequenced sample consisted of peripheral blood.

The CDR3 sequence: CASSKKISGFREQYF. The CDR3 coding sequence is TGTGCCAGTAGTAAAAAAATTTCAGGGTTTCGCGAGCAGTACTTC. The chain uses TRBV19 and TRBJ2-7; D is perhaps TRBD1 (5 bases). CDR3 size: 15 residues. Germline CDR1 LNHDA, CDR2 SQIVND (reference sequence). Trimming removed 4 bases from V and 6 bases from J, with 19 bases in between.